This entry lists 27 T cell receptor beta chains sequenced from one sample in a study of a mutant IDH1 vaccine in newly diagnosed glioma. For these TCRs, the target antigens are not known. The time point: week 47, end of study. The content of each vaccine dose was 300 ug of mutant IDH1 20-mer peptide, and topical imiquimod accompanied it. This table comes from immunoSEQ multiplex PCR, and its TCRdb copy is limited to in-frame clones, with some not included. The table shows almost 95,000 clones, with about nine tenths occurring only once. Material: PBMCs, obtained from a glioma patient whose treatment included an IDH1 peptide vaccine. The receptor set was obtained from a woman aged 50 to 60 with glioma.

The rearrangement joins TRBV15 to TRBJ2-3; a weak D match, TRBD1 (6 bases). The V end lost 0 bases, the J end lost 4 bases, and 11 bases lay between the germline ends. CDR3 length equals 15 residues. Germline lookup yields CDR1 LNHNV and CDR2 YYDKDF (reference sequence). This CDR3 is CATSRDWGRADTQYF. CDR3 DNA sequence: TGTGCCACCAGCAGAGATTGGGGGCGAGCAGATACGCAGTATTTT. The full variable domain, its missing parts supplied by reference TRBV15 and TRBJ2-3, is DAMVIQNPRYQVTQFGKPVTLSCSQTLNHNVMYWYQQKSSQAPKLLFHYYDKDFNNEADTPDNFQSRRPNTSFCFLDIRSPGLGDTAMYLCATSRDWGRADTQYFGPGTRLTVL.

This CDR3 reads CATTIGQQNIQYF. In DNA, the CDR3 is TGTGCTACGACGATAGGACAGCAAAACATTCAGTACTTC. The chain employs TRBV30 and TRBJ2-4; possible D gene TRBD1, 6 bases. Germline V CDR1 and CDR2: GTSNPN, SVGIG (reference sequence). The CDR3 consists of 13 residues.

V usage is TRBV7-8 and J usage is TRBJ2-7, with TRBD2 identical over 9 bases. Unmatched junction bases numbered 6, after V lost 0 bases and J lost 3 bases. Germline CDR1 is SGHVS and CDR2 is FQNEAQ. The CDR3 runs to 16 residues. CDR3 sequence: CASSLAYLAGSYEQYF. Here the CDR3 DNA reads TGTGCCAGCAGCTTAGCCTATCTAGCGGGGAGCTACGAGCAGTACTTC.

This rearrangement joins TRBV10-3 to TRBJ2-1; tentatively, D is TRBD2 (6 bases). Trimming removed 0 bases at V and 9 bases at J, with 18 bases between. CDR1 and CDR2 (germline): ENHRY, SYGVKD. CDR3 size: 16 residues. CDR3 residues: CAISESRGGTSGEQFF. The CDR3, as DNA: TGTGCCATCAGTGAGTCGAGGGGCGGGACGTCCGGTGAGCAGTTCTTC.

The chain carries TRBV30 and TRBJ2-1; TRBD2 aligns across 7 bases. CDR1 GTSNPN and CDR2 SVGIG come from the germline V gene (reference sequence). There are 13 residues in the CDR3. J gave up 6 bases and V 0 bases, and 2 bases lay outside the gene matches. In DNA form, the CDR3 reads TGTGCCTGGAGTGTACTAGCGTTCAATGAGCAGTTCTTC. Translation: CAWSVLAFNEQFF.

The V and J genes are TRBV7-9 and TRBJ1-5, with TRBD1 identical over 11 bases. Germline V lookup: CDR1 SEHNR, CDR2 FQNEAQ (reference sequence). Trimming at V came to 5 bases and at J to 4 bases, leaving 4 bases not matched to a gene. This CDR3 has 15 amino acids. The CDR3 DNA sequence: TGTGCCAGCAGCACTGGGACAGGGGGAAATCAGCCCCAGCATTTT. Translation: CASSTGTGGNQPQHF. Variable domain in full (rest from reference TRBV7-9 and TRBJ1-5): DTGVSQNPRHKITKRGQNVTFRCDPISEHNRLYWYRQTLGQGPEFLTYFQNEAQLEKSRLLSDRFSAERPKGSFSTLEIQRTEQGDSAMYLCASSTGTGGNQPQHFGDGTRLSIL.

V and J are TRBV6-5 and TRBJ2-7, with D unresolved. The CDR3 contains 13 residues. Germline CDR1 MNHEY, CDR2 SVGAGI. Trimming left V 3 bases short and J 2 bases short, with 8 bases between. The CDR3: CASSYLDTYEQYF. Written as DNA, the CDR3 is TGTGCCAGCAGTTATTTAGATACCTACGAGCAGTACTTC.

In its sample, this clone was seen a few times. The chain has TRBV7-9 and TRBJ1-1; the D is unclear. Trimming removed 3 bases from V and 7 bases from J, with 12 bases in between. Germline V gives CDR1 SEHNR, CDR2 FQNEAQ (reference sequence). The CDR3 extends over 13 amino acids. For the CDR3, the DNA is TGTGCCAGCAGCTTCGATATCAGAGGTGAAGCTTTCTTT. Its protein is CASSFDIRGEAFF.

This chain connects TRBV19 to TRBJ1-2; no reliable D call. The CDR3 runs to 13 residues. Germline-derived CDR1 and CDR2 are LNHDA and SQIVND (reference sequence). Trimming left V 4 bases short and J 8 bases short, with 14 bases between. The CDR3, as DNA: TGTGCCAGTAGTAAAAGGGAGCCGGTGGGCTACACCTTC. It encodes CASSKREPVGYTF.

This chain joins TRBV9 and TRBJ1-1, with D maybe TRBD1 (5 bases). V was shortened by 4 bases and J by 1 base, with 11 bases between the two germline ends. Per germline, CDR1 SGDLS and CDR2 YYNGEE. The CDR3 is 14 residues long. Written as DNA, the CDR3 is TGTGCCAGCAGCCCCAGTGGGGGGAACACTGAAGCTTTCTTT. Protein sequence: CASSPSGGNTEAFF.

The CDR3 nucleotides are TGCGCCAGCACCTCGGCGGGTTCAGGAAGGGAGGAGACCCAGTACTTC. Its translation is CASTSAGSGREETQYF. The rearrangement links TRBV5-1 to TRBJ2-5, with D possibly matching TRBD2 (5 bases). Per germline, CDR1 SGHRS and CDR2 YFSETQ. This CDR3 is 16 amino acids long. Trimming removed 6 bases from V and 5 bases from J, with 23 bases in between.

The chain recombines TRBV2 with TRBJ2-5; D gene ambiguous. Looked up from germline, CDR1 is SNHLY and CDR2 is FYNNEI. The length of the CDR3 is 10 residues. With 11 bases removed from V and 5 bases from J, the gap between germline ends came to 9 bases. DNA for the CDR3: TGTGCCGTCTCTAGGGAGACCCAGTACTTC. Amino acids: CAVSRETQYF.

This clone showed up just once. The chain has TRBV11-2 and TRBJ2-2, with unresolved D. The germline V gene has CDR1 SGHAT and CDR2 FQNNGV. CDR3 size: 16 residues. Trimming took off 3 bases at V and 0 bases at J, with 11 bases between the two ends. DNA of the CDR3: TGTGCCAGCAGCTTTCCTACCGGGTCGAACACCGGGGAGCTGTTTTTT. It is translated as CASSFPTGSNTGELFF.

V gene TRBV28 combines with J gene TRBJ1-2, with 9 nucleotides matching TRBD1. Germline CDR1 reads MDHEN; CDR2 reads SYDVKM. This CDR3 has 13 residues. V gave up 6 bases and J gave up 4 bases; unmatched junction bases: 3. The CDR3 sequence is CASSDRGVYGYTF. The CDR3 bases are TGTGCCAGCAGCGACAGGGGGGTCTATGGCTACACCTTC.

This clone came up a few times. This chain connects TRBV5-1 to TRBJ2-1; 8 bases match TRBD1. The CDR3 is 15 amino acids. Germline CDR1 reads SGHRS; CDR2 reads YFSETQ. The trim removed 5 bases at V and 2 bases at J, leaving 6 bases unmatched. CDR3 in DNA: TGCGCCAGCAGATCACAGGGGGTTGCCTACAATGAGCAGTTCTTC. Translation gives CASRSQGVAYNEQFF.

CDR3 in amino acids: CASRTGPGGYGYTF. The CDR3 nucleotides are TGTGCCAGCAGGACCGGACCCGGGGGCTATGGCTACACCTTC. This rearrangement joins TRBV27 to TRBJ1-2; maybe TRBD1 (5 bases). Germline CDR1 is MNHEY and CDR2 is SMNVEV (reference sequence). With 6 bases removed from V and 4 bases from J, the gap between germline ends came to 15 bases. This CDR3 comprises 14 residues.

The J gene is TRBJ1-1, the V gene TRBV7-9; perhaps TRBD1 as D (5 bases). V dropped 6 bases and J dropped 5 bases, with 22 bases sitting between them. CDR1 is SEHNR, CDR2 FQNEAQ, per germline (reference sequence). The CDR3 has 16 amino acids. Written as DNA, the CDR3 is TGTGCCAGCAGTCCCACGGGACTTACGTTGCGGACTGAAGCTTTCTTT. Its protein product is CASSPTGLTLRTEAFF.

This chain joins TRBV28 and TRBJ1-5, with 8 bases lining up with TRBD1. This CDR3 region has 15 residues. Germline trimming cut 6 bases from V and 6 bases from J; bases unmatched to any gene: 10. Germline CDR1 reads MDHEN; CDR2 reads SYDVKM. The CDR3 DNA reads as TGTGCCAGCAGCCCCCCCAGGGGGCGATTTCAGCCCCAGCATTTT. Translation: CASSPPRGRFQPQHF.

The rearrangement links TRBV7-9 to TRBJ2-1; the match to TRBD2 covers 8 bases. Per the germline V gene, CDR1 is SEHNR and CDR2 is FQNEAQ (reference sequence). The CDR3 length is 14 residues. Germline trimming cut 4 bases from V and 8 bases from J; bases unmatched to any gene: 7. In DNA, the CDR3 is TGTGCCAGCAGCTCCCGGGGGGGGCGGGATGAGCAGTTCTTC. Amino acid sequence: CASSSRGGRDEQFF.

This clone was counted between two and nine times. The chain couples TRBV7-9 to TRBJ2-1; TRBD2 might be the D (5 bases). Deletions cut 4 bases from V and 4 bases from J, with 17 bases between. The CDR3 consists of 16 residues. From germline, CDR1 is SEHNR and CDR2 FQNEAQ (reference sequence). CDR3 DNA sequence: TGTGCCAGCAGCTCGATAAAGAGGGCGGGTTACAATGAGCAGTTCTTC. This gives the protein CASSSIKRAGYNEQFF.

The chain joins TRBV5-1 to TRBJ1-1; 8 bases fit TRBD1. This CDR3 spans 15 amino acids. After removal of 3 bases from V and 4 bases from J, the junction contained 8 bases not matched to a gene. Germline CDR1 is SGHRS and CDR2 is YFSETQ. The CDR3, as DNA: TGCGCCAGCAGCTCGCAGGGGGCGCTGTCCACTGAAGCTTTCTTT. Its translation: CASSSQGALSTEAFF.

This clone was observed once. The gene calls are TRBV9 and TRBJ1-3, with D possibly TRBD1 on 6 matching bases. This CDR3 contains 18 residues. Germline-derived CDR1 and CDR2 are SGDLS and YYNGEE. V was trimmed by 3 bases and J by 2 bases, leaving 21 bases between them. CDR3 DNA sequence: TGTGCCAGCAGCGCCGGGACATCGGGATACAGGACTGGAAACACCATATATTTT. Translating gives CASSAGTSGYRTGNTIYF. Full variable domain (remainder filled in from reference TRBV9 and TRBJ1-3): DSGVTQTPKHLITATGQRVTLRCSPRSGDLSVYWYQQSLDQGLQFLIQYYNGEERAKGNILERFSAQQFPDLHSELNLSSLELGDSALYFCASSAGTSGYRTGNTIYFGEGSWLTVV.

The chain carries TRBV7-9 and TRBJ1-4; a possible D gene is TRBD1 (5 bases). Germline V CDR1 and CDR2: SEHNR, FQNEAQ (reference sequence). The V end was cut by 2 bases, the J end by 6 bases, with 10 bases between. The length of the CDR3 is 14 residues. The CDR3 nucleotides read TGTGCCAGCAGCTTAAAAGGGGTCGATGAAAAACTGTTTTTT. It codes for CASSLKGVDEKLFF.

The chain couples TRBV5-1 to TRBJ2-3, with D perhaps TRBD2 (6 bases). The CDR3 sequence is 14 residues long. Looked up from germline, CDR1 is SGHRS and CDR2 is YFSETQ. V lost 8 bases and J lost 0, with 13 bases in between. In nucleotides, the CDR3 is TGCGCCAGTCTGCGGGGCGGTAGCACAGATACGCAGTATTTT. Encoded protein: CASLRGGSTDTQYF. Drawing the rest from reference TRBV5-1 and TRBJ2-3, the complete variable domain is KAGVTQTPRYLIKTRGQQVTLSCSPISGHRSVSWYQQTPGQGLQFLFEYFSETQRNKGNFPGRFSGRQFSNSRSEMNVSTLELGDSALYLCASLRGGSTDTQYFGPGTRLTVL.

The chain joins TRBV6-1 to TRBJ1-6, with a weak D call TRBD1 (5 bases). Between the trimmed V and J ends, which lost 4 bases and 4 bases, there was a span of 17 bases. The germline V gene has CDR1 MNHNS and CDR2 SASEGT. The CDR3 is made up of 17 amino acids. The CDR3 here is CASSGGAPVGYNSPLHF. Here the CDR3 DNA reads TGTGCCAGCAGTGGCGGGGCGCCGGTGGGGTATAATTCACCCCTCCACTTT.

The chain recombines TRBV19 with TRBJ1-1; the D is unclear. CDR1 and CDR2 (germline): LNHDA, SQIVND (reference sequence). V shed 4 bases and J shed 1 base, with 13 bases lying between them. This CDR3 contains 15 residues. This chain's CDR3 is CASSTRGGSNTEAFF. The CDR3 DNA is TGTGCCAGTAGTACCCGTGGCGGATCGAACACTGAAGCTTTCTTT.

The gene calls are TRBV4-1 and TRBJ2-1; 13 bases fit TRBD2. CDR1 is MGHRA, CDR2 YSYEKL, per germline. V shed 4 bases and J 5 bases; nucleotides not matched to a gene: 11. This CDR3 contains 18 residues. CDR3 nucleotide sequence: TGCGCCAGCAGCCCGGGACTAGCGGGAACAATCAGCAACAATGAGCAGTTCTTC. It is translated as CASSPGLAGTISNNEQFF.